These 8 T cell receptor beta chains were sequenced from one sample in a study of OX40 agonist ivuxolimab in advanced cancers. Only in-frame clones appear in the TCRdb table, and some are missing; sequencing was by immunoSEQ multiplex PCR. The repertoire holds 60,000 to 70,000 clones, with about 85% as singletons. Source: CD4+ or CD8+ T cells sorted from blood, taken in a trial of the OX40 agonist ivuxolimab. These receptors all stem from an adult with an advanced solid tumor such as melanoma, head and neck, liver or kidney cancer.

In this sample, this clone turned up a few times. The chain carries TRBV12-5 and TRBJ1-1; tentative D call: TRBD1 (6 bases). V was clipped by 3 bases and J by 0 bases, with 17 bases between them. Germline-derived CDR1 and CDR2 are LGHNT and FRNRAP. This CDR3 region has 17 residues. The CDR3 region is CASGFAGGGSMNTEAFF. The CDR3 region has the DNA TGTGCTAGTGGTTTCGCCGGGGGCGGATCTATGAACACTGAAGCTTTCTTT.

The rearrangement links TRBV9 to TRBJ2-1; D may be TRBD1 (5 bases). V lost 1 base, J lost 0 bases, and 11 bases lay in between. Germline V gene lookup returns CDR1 SGDLS and CDR2 YYNGEE. The CDR3 length is 16 residues. The CDR3 region is CASSVRQLSSYNEQFF. DNA of the CDR3: TGTGCCAGCAGCGTAAGACAGTTGAGCTCCTACAATGAGCAGTTCTTC.

The chain carries TRBV18 and TRBJ1-4; D call uncertain. CDR1 and CDR2 from the germline V gene are KGHSH and LQKENI. The CDR3 has 13 residues. Trimming pared 4 bases from V and 7 bases from J, leaving 10 bases between. DNA of the CDR3: TGTGCCAGCTCACTCCGGGAGGGTGAAAAACTGTTTTTT. Translating it yields CASSLREGEKLFF. The full variable domain, in which reference TRBV18 and TRBJ1-4 provide the parts outside the CDR3, is NAGVMQNPRHLVRRRGQEARLRCSPMKGHSHVYWYRQLPEEGLKFMVYLQKENIIDESGMPKERFSAEFPKEGPSILRIQQVVRGDSAAYFCASSLREGEKLFFGSGTQLSVL.

The chain couples TRBV11-3 to TRBJ2-1; TRBD1 agrees at 9 bases. Per germline, CDR1 SGHNT and CDR2 YENEEA. The V gene end was trimmed by 1 base and the J gene end by 3 bases; junction bases not matched to a gene: 4. This CDR3 is built from 16 residues. This chain's CDR3 is CASSLGGTGSYNEQFF. CDR3 nucleotide sequence: TGTGCCAGCAGCTTAGGAGGGACAGGGAGCTACAATGAGCAGTTCTTC. Using reference TRBV11-3 and TRBJ2-1 for the parts outside the CDR3, the full variable domain is EAGVVQSPRYKIIEKKQPVAFWCNPISGHNTLYWYLQNLGQGPELLIRYENEEAVDDSQLPKDRFSAERLKGVDSTLKIQPAELGDSAVYLCASSLGGTGSYNEQFFGPGTRLTVL.

The chain uses TRBV5-4 and TRBJ1-1; weak D call: TRBD1 (5 bases). The CDR3 has 16 amino acids. Germline-derived CDR1 and CDR2 are SGHNT and YYREEE (reference sequence). V was shortened by 4 bases and J by 1 base, with 17 bases between the two germline ends. CDR3 protein: CASSPMPRAGNTEAFF. The CDR3 DNA reads as TGTGCCAGCAGCCCAATGCCCAGGGCCGGGAACACTGAAGCTTTCTTT.

V is TRBV9 and J is TRBJ1-4; TRBD1 matches 7 bases. After removal of 4 bases from V and 1 base from J, the junction contained 4 bases not matched to a gene. The CDR3 extends over 15 amino acids. Germline assignment: CDR1 SGDLS and CDR2 YYNGEE. The CDR3 spells CASSTWTGTNEKLFF. The CDR3 DNA reads as TGTGCCAGCAGCACCTGGACAGGAACTAATGAAAAACTGTTTTTT.

The chain carries TRBV7-2 and TRBJ2-1; tentatively, D is TRBD1 (6 bases). CDR1 SGHTA and CDR2 FQGNSA come from the germline V gene. The CDR3 sequence is 13 residues long. With 5 bases removed from V and 7 bases from J, the gap between germline ends came to 12 bases. DNA for the CDR3: TGTGCCAGCAGCGGCCGCAGGGGTAATGAGCAGTTCTTC. It is translated as CASSGRRGNEQFF. Complete variable domain (other parts from reference TRBV7-2 and TRBJ2-1): GAGVSQSPSNKVTEKGKDVELRCDPISGHTALYWYRQSLGQGLEFLIYFQGNSAPDKSGLPSDRFSAERTGGSVSTLTIQRTQQEDSAVYLCASSGRRGNEQFFGPGTRLTVL.

The gene calls are TRBV18 and TRBJ2-7; 8 positions match TRBD1. Germline lookup yields CDR1 KGHSH and CDR2 LQKENI. Trimming removed 4 bases from V and 6 bases from J; junction bases left unmatched: 11. The CDR3 sequence is 15 residues long. CDR3 DNA: TGTGCCAGCTCACTATTACAGGGGGAAACGGGCGAGCAGTACTTC. It yields the protein CASSLLQGETGEQYF. Supplemented by reference TRBV18 and TRBJ2-7, the full variable domain reads NAGVMQNPRHLVRRRGQEARLRCSPMKGHSHVYWYRQLPEEGLKFMVYLQKENIIDESGMPKERFSAEFPKEGPSILRIQQVVRGDSAAYFCASSLLQGETGEQYFGPGTRLTVT.